The T cell receptor beta chain under discussion was sequenced for a study of beta chain features in type 1 diabetes (dated by TCRdb to between 2018 and 2020). Study-wide context: No differences in mean age, gender distribution, total cell number or subset yield were found between patients and healthy donors. A total of just under 110,000,000 sorted cells were examined across all samples, and RNA yield correlated strongly with the number of cells per subset. Naive and central memory subsets were obtained from all 30 or so donors, but regulatory and stem cell-like memory subsets were isolated from only 8 patients and roughly eight healthy donors. In the study, TCRB repertoires of sorted circulating CD4+ T cell subsets from recently diagnosed type 1 diabetes patients were compared with those of matched healthy donors. Beyond this particular receptor, the publication reports: At VDJ recombination sites, patients with type 1 diabetes made fewer insertions and deleted more nucleotides, a pattern implying thymic rearrangement abnormalities. PCR might favor shorter templates, but patient and control samples were amplified and corrected together, so any skew would affect both groups equally. Naive, central memory and regulatory TCRB repertoires appeared more similar among patients than among healthy donors. Only small numbers of individuals were included in the HLA sub-analyses, which left unresolved whether HLA type had any influence on TCRB rearrangement. A moderate but significant shortening of TCRB CDR3 length was observed in type 1 diabetes patients in all four CD4+ subsets. Because cDNA rather than genomic DNA was sequenced, highly expressing activated cells could have been over-represented, although no difference in activation and CD3 levels was found between groups.

Concerning this clone: Its antigen remains unidentified. Base qualities were left out, and no much larger clone turns up one base away.

All of the isolated RNA was reverse transcribed with the High Capacity cDNA Reverse Transcription Kit, so expressed TCRB transcripts were sequenced. Naive, central memory and regulatory T cell samples underwent deep immunoSEQ sequencing, averaging around 3.6 million total reads per sample. Sorted cells were lysed in RLT buffer, and RNA was extracted using DNase-treated RNeasy Micro or Mini kits according to cell number. To prevent cross-contamination, every cell subset was processed on its own, while patient and healthy donor samples were processed together. The immunoSEQ multiplex PCR was used to amplify TCRB sequences from cDNA, generating 87-bp fragments that spanned the CDR3 region. Sequencing of the amplicons was done on the Illumina HiSeq platform. For the original study's pipeline: PCR bias was computationally corrected using synthetic template baselines, reads within Hamming distance 2 were collapsed, and singletons that could not be merged were discarded. Reads were aligned against IMGT so that V, D and J genes, CDR3 length and insertions or deletions at six rearrangement sites could be assigned. Within each subset, clonotype counts were normalized to sorted cell number, and only after that were true diversity and Gini coefficients computed with the tcR R package. Repertoire sharing was quantified using the overlap coefficient calculated on TCRB nucleotide sequences. Out-of-frame TCRB sequences from naive cells were analyzed to stand in for the pre-selection repertoire. The immuneACCESS repertoire file appears here via TCRdb, limited to in-frame rearrangements. These files lack a portion of the clones; in checked studies, under half of the deficit traces to unresolved V genes, and the cause of the others is not known. From that table come the V and J calls and clone size; the DNA was used to work out D and trimming. Here the sample has 350,000 to 450,000 clones; approximately 16% occur a single time. Under 0.02% of the sample goes to the ten largest clones.

Reading from cysteine to phenylalanine, the CDR3 counts 14 amino acids. Only CDR3 DNA remains: 42 bases, in frame from the first base. CDR1 KGHSH and CDR2 LQKENI are derived from the germline V gene. The V end loses 6 bases and the J end loses 1 base, and a stretch of 12 bases separates them. Each donor gave one peripheral blood draw, roughly 120 mL on average, collected into heparinised tubes. A BD FACSAria II and a panel including CD45RO, CCR7, CD25, CD127, CD95 and CD27 were used to sort naive, central memory, regulatory and stem cell-like memory CD4+ T cells. Every sorted population had a purity above 95%. PBMCs were isolated immediately by Lymphoprep density gradient centrifugation and stained directly without culture. So that batch effects would be minimized, each experiment stained and sorted samples in pairs, pairing one healthy donor with one patient.

The TCR sequence derives from a woman under 30 in good health. The chain is assembled from TRBV18 and TRBJ2-5; the D gene is perhaps TRBD1, on 6 matching bases. Sequencing input: naive CD4+ T cells from blood. The cell subset or site label corresponds to: true naive CD4+ T cells. The CDR3 region: CASSSGTFQETQYF. The nucleotides read TGTGCCAGCTCTTCAGGGACATTCCAAGAGACCCAGTACTTC.